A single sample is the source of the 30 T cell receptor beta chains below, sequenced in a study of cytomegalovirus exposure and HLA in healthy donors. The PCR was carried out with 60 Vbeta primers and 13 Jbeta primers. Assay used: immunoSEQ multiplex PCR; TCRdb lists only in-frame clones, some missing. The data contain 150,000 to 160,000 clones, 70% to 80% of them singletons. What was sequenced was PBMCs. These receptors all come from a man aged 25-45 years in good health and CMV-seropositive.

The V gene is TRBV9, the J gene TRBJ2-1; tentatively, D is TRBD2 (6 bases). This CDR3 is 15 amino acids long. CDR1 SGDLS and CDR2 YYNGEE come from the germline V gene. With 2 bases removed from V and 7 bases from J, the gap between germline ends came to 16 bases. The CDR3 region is CASSVAGTEANEQFF. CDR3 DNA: TGTGCCAGCAGCGTTGCCGGGACTGAGGCAAATGAGCAGTTCTTC.

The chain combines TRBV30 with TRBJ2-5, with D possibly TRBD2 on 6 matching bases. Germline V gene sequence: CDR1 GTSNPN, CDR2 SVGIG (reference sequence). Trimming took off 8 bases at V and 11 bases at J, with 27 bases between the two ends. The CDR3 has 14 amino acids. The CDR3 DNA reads TGTGCCCACAGACAGAATCCCTCCTCGGGGGAGCAGTACTTC. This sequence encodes CAHRQNPSSGEQYF.

The CDR3 nucleotides are TGTGCCAGCAGTTTAAGCGAAACAGGGTGGGGCTACACCTTC. It specifies CASSLSETGWGYTF. The chain has TRBV28 and TRBJ1-2, with D tentatively TRBD1 (6 bases). Germline CDR1 is MDHEN and CDR2 is SYDVKM. There are 14 residues in the CDR3. The germline V and J ends were trimmed by 2 bases and 8 bases, with 15 bases remaining between them.

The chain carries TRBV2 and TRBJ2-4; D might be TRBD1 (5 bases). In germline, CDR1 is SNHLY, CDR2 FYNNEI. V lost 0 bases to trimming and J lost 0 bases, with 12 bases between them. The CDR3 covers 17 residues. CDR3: CASSEAMLGQAKNIQYF. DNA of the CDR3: TGTGCCAGCAGTGAAGCGATGCTTGGACAAGCCAAAAACATTCAGTACTTC.

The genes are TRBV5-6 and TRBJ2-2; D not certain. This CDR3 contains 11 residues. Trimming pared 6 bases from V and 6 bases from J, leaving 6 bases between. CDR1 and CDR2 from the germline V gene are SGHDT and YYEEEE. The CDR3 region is CASNRAGELFF. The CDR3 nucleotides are TGTGCCAGCAATCGAGCCGGGGAGCTGTTTTTT.

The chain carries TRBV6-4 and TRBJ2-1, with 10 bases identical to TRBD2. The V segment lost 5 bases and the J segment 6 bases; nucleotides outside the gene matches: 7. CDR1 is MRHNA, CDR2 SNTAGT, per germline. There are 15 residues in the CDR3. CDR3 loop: CASSRGLAAVNEQFF. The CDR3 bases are TGTGCCAGCAGTCGTGGACTAGCGGCGGTCAATGAGCAGTTCTTC.

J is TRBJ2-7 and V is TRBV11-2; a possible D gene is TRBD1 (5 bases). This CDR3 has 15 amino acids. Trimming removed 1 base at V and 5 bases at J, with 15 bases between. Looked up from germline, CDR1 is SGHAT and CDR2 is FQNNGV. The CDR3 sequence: CASSLVAGITHEQYF. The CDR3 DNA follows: TGTGCCAGCAGCTTAGTGGCAGGGATTACCCACGAGCAGTACTTC.

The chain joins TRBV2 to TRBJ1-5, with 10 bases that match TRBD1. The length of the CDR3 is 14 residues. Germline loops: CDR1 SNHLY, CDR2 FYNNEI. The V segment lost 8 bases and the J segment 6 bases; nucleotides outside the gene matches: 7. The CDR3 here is CASHGTGDFQPQHF. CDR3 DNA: TGTGCCAGCCACGGGACAGGGGATTTTCAGCCCCAGCATTTT. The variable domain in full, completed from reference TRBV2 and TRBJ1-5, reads EPEVTQTPSHQVTQMGQEVILRCVPISNHLYFYWYRQILGQKVEFLVSFYNNEISEKSEIFDDQFSVERPDGSNFTLKIRSTKLEDSAMYFCASHGTGDFQPQHFGDGTRLSIL.

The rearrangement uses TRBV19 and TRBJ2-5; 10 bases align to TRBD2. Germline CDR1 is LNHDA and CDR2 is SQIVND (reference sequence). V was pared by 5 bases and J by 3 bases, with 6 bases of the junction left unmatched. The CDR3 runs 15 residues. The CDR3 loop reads CASSGSGRREETQYF. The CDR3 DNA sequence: TGTGCCAGTAGTGGTAGCGGGAGGAGGGAAGAGACCCAGTACTTC.

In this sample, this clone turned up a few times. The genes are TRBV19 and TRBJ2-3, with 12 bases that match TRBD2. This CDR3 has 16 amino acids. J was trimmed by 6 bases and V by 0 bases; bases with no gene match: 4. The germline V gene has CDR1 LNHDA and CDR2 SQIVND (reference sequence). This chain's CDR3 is CASSIDGLAGRDTQYF. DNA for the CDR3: TGTGCCAGTAGTATAGACGGACTAGCGGGAAGGGATACGCAGTATTTT.

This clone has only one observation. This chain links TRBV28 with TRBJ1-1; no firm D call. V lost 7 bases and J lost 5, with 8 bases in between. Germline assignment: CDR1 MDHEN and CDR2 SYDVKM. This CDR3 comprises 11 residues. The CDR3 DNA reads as TGTGCCAGCACCTTAGTTACTGAAGCTTTCTTT. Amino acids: CASTLVTEAFF.

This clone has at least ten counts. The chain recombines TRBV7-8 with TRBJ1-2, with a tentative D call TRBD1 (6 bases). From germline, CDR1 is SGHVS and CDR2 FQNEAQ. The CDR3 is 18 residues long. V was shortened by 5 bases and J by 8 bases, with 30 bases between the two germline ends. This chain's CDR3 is CASSPLLASGAGAGGYTF. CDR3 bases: TGTGCCAGCAGCCCTTTACTCGCTAGTGGAGCGGGGGCGGGCGGCTACACCTTC.

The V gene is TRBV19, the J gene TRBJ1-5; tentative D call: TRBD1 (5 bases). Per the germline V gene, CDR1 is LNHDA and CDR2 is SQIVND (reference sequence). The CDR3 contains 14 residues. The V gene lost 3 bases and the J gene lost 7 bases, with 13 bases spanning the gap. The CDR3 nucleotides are TGTGCCAGTAGTATCAGGGATCGCTTCCAGCCCCAGCATTTT. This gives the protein CASSIRDRFQPQHF.

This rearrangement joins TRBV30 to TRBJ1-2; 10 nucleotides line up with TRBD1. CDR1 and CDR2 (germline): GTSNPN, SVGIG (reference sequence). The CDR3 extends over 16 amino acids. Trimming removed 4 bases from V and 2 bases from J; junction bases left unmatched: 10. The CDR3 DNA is TGTGCCTGGAAGCGGGGGACAGGGGCTATGAACTATGGCTACACCTTC. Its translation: CAWKRGTGAMNYGYTF.

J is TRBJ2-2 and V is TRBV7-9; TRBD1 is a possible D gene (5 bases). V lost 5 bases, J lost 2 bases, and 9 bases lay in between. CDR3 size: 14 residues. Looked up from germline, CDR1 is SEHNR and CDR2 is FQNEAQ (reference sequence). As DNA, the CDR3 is TGTGCCAGCAGCCCTGACAGAAACACCGGGGAGCTGTTTTTT. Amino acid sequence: CASSPDRNTGELFF.

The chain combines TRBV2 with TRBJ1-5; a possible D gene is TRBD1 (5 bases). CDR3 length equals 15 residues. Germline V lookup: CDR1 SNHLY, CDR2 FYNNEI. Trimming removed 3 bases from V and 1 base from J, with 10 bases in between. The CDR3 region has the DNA TGTGCCAGCAGTGACAGGGATGGAAGCAATCAGCCCCAGCATTTT. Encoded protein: CASSDRDGSNQPQHF.

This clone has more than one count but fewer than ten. The CDR3 loop reads CASSGWDSGYTF. The CDR3 coding sequence is TGTGCCAGTTCAGGGTGGGACTCTGGCTACACCTTC. The rearrangement links TRBV2 to TRBJ1-2; maybe TRBD1 (5 bases). V was cut by 9 bases and J by 7 bases, with 15 bases left in between. Germline V gene lookup returns CDR1 SNHLY and CDR2 FYNNEI. This CDR3 contains 12 residues.

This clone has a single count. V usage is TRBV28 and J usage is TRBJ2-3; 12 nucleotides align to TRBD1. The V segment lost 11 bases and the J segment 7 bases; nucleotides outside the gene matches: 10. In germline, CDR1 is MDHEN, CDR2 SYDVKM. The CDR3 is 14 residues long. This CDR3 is CAGGTGGPRNTQYF. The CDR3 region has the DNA TGTGCCGGCGGGACAGGGGGCCCAAGAAATACGCAGTATTTT.

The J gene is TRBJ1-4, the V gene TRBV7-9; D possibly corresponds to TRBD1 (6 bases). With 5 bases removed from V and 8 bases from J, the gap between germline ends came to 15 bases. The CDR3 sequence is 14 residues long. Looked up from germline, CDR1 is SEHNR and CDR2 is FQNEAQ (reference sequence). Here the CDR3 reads CASSLQGFREKLFF. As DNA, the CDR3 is TGTGCCAGCAGCCTACAGGGCTTTCGGGAAAAACTGTTTTTT.

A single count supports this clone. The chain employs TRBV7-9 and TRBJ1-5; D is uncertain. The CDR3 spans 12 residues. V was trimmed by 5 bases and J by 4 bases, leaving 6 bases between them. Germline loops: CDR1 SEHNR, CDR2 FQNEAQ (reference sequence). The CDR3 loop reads CASSTENQPQHF. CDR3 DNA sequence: TGTGCCAGCAGCACAGAAAATCAGCCCCAGCATTTT.

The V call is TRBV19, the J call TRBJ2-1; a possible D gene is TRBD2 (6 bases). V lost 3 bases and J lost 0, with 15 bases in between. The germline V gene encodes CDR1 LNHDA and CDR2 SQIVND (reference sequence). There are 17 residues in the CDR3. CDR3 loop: CASSMARDSSSYNEQFF. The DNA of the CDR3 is TGTGCCAGTAGTATGGCTCGGGACTCCAGCTCCTACAATGAGCAGTTCTTC.

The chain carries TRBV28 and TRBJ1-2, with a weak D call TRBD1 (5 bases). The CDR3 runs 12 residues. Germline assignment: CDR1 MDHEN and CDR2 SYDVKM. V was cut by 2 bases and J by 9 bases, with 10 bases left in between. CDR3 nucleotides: TGTGCCAGCAGTTTAAGCCAGGGAAGCTACACCTTC. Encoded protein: CASSLSQGSYTF.

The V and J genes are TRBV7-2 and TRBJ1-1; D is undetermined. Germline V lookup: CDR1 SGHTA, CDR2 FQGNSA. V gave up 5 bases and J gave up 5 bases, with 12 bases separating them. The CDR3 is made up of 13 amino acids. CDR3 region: CASSPGLGTEAFF. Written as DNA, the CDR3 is TGTGCCAGCAGCCCGGGGTTGGGAACTGAAGCTTTCTTT.

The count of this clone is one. This CDR3 reads CASSEVVYRVNSGANVLTF. In DNA, the CDR3 is TGTGCCAGCAGTGAAGTTGTCTACAGGGTAAACTCTGGGGCCAACGTCCTGACTTTC. The gene calls are TRBV6-1 and TRBJ2-6; D possibly corresponds to TRBD1 (6 bases). CDR1 is MNHNS and CDR2 is SASEGT in the germline V gene. This CDR3 is 19 amino acids long. V lost 1 base and J 0 bases, leaving 16 bases between the germline ends.

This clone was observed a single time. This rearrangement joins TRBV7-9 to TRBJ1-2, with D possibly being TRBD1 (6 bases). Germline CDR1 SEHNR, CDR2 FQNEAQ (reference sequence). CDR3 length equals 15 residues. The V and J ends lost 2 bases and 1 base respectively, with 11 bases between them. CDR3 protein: CASSLMGARNYGYTF. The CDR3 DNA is TGTGCCAGCAGCTTAATGGGGGCGCGTAACTATGGCTACACCTTC. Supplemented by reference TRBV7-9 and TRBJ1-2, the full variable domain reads DTGVSQNPRHKITKRGQNVTFRCDPISEHNRLYWYRQTLGQGPEFLTYFQNEAQLEKSRLLSDRFSAERPKGSFSTLEIQRTEQGDSAMYLCASSLMGARNYGYTFGSGTRLTVV.

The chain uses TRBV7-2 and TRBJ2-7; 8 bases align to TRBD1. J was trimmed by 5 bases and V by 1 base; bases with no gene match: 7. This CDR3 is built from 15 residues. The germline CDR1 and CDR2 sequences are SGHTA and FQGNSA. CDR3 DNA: TGTGCCAGCAGCTTAGGGCGGACAGGGTTCCACGAGCAGTACTTC. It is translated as CASSLGRTGFHEQYF.

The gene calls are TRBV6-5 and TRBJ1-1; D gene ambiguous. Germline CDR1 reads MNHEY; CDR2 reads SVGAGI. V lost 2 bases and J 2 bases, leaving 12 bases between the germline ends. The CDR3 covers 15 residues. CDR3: CASSYSGRTNTEAFF. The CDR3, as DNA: TGTGCCAGCAGTTACAGCGGACGGACCAACACTGAAGCTTTCTTT.

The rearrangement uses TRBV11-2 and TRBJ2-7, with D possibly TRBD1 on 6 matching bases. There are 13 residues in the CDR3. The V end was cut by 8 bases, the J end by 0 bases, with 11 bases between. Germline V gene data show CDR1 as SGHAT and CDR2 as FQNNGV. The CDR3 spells CASQDRSSYEQYF. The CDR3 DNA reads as TGTGCCAGCCAAGACAGGTCCTCCTACGAGCAGTACTTC.

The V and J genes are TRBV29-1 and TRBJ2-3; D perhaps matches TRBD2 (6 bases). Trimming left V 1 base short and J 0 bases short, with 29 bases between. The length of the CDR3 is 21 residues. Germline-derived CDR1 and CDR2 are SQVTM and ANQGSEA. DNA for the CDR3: TGCAGCGTTGAAGGACGACACGGAGGGACTGCCGTTTCGGAAAGCACAGATACGCAGTATTTT. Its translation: CSVEGRHGGTAVSESTDTQYF.

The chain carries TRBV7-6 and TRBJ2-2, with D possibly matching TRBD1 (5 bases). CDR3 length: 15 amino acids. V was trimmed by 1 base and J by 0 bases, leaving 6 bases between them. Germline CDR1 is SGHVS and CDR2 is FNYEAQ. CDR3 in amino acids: CASSLGTSNTGELFF. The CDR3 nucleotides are TGTGCCAGCAGCTTAGGGACATCGAACACCGGGGAGCTGTTTTTT.